The entry below gives a single T cell receptor beta chain sequence along with its context. The data stem from a study of technical replicates of blood from several donors. TCRdb's copy holds only in-frame clones and misses some; the assay was immunoSEQ multiplex PCR. The table has roughly 81,000 clones, 70% to 90% seen once; the top ten hold around 4.8%. Germline V gene lookup returns CDR1 GTSNPN and CDR2 SVGIG (reference sequence). The CDR3 is 16 amino acids. The trim removed 3 bases at V and 3 bases at J, leaving 14 bases unmatched. The specimen was PBMCs. This rearrangement joins TRBV30 to TRBJ2-7; 7 nucleotides match TRBD1. This TCR came from a human donor in good health. Some clones in this sample may be carry-over from other donors' samples. This CDR3 reads CAWRHKSGRGIYEQYF. CDR3 coding DNA: TGTGCCTGGAGGCACAAATCCGGCAGGGGGATCTACGAGCAGTACTTC.